These T cell receptor beta chains were read from a single sample in a study of cytomegalovirus exposure and HLA in healthy donors. Assay: immunoSEQ multiplex PCR; the TCRdb copy retains only in-frame clones and omits some. Seen in this sample are approximately 150,000 clones; the ten most common clones hold roughly 1.6%. Sequencing used PBMCs. These receptors came from a woman aged 45-60 years in good health and CMV-seronegative. CDR3s include the opening cysteine and the closing phenylalanine or tryptophan. A D gene is named only where the DNA matches it firmly.

v_gene,d_gene,j_gene,CDR3aa,CDR3nt
TRBV5-1,.,TRBJ1-5,CASRGGENQPQHF,TGCGCCAGCAGGGGAGGGGAGAATCAGCCCCAGCATTTT
TRBV28,.,TRBJ1-5,CASSPGNQPQHF,TGTGCCAGCAGTCCAGGGAATCAGCCCCAGCATTTT
TRBV5-6,.,TRBJ2-7,CASSPRRGRSYEQYF,TGTGCCAGCAGCCCGCGGAGGGGGCGATCGTACGAGCAGTACTTC
TRBV2,.,TRBJ1-4,CASRERTDRSNEKLFF,TGTGCCAGCAGGGAACGGACAGATCGGTCCAATGAAAAACTGTTTTTT
TRBV5-1,TRBD1,TRBJ2-3,CASSSDRTQNTQYF,TGCGCCAGCAGCTCGGACAGGACACAGAATACGCAGTATTTT
TRBV5-5,.,TRBJ2-5,CASSFILQLSPPTQYF,TGTGCCAGCAGCTTTATTTTACAGTTATCACCACCGACCCAGTACTTC
TRBV2,TRBD1,TRBJ1-4,CASSPDRESEKLFF,TGTGCCAGCAGCCCCGACAGGGAGAGTGAAAAACTGTTTTTT
TRBV9,TRBD2,TRBJ2-1,CASSVDSGVVYNEQFF,TGTGCCAGCAGCGTAGATAGCGGGGTGGTTTACAATGAGCAGTTCTTC
TRBV4-2,.,TRBJ2-1,CASSQVAPVNNEQFF,TGTGCCAGCAGCCAAGTTGCACCGGTTAACAATGAGCAGTTCTTC
TRBV6-6,.,TRBJ1-5,CASRTGNQPQHF,TGTGCCAGCAGAACAGGCAATCAGCCCCAGCATTTT
TRBV7-2,.,TRBJ2-7,CASSLARAYEQYF,TGTGCCAGCAGCTTGGCCAGGGCCTACGAGCAGTACTTC
TRBV2,.,TRBJ1-5,CASSLFLYSNQPQHF,TGTGCCAGCAGTCTATTCCTATATAGCAATCAGCCCCAGCATTTT
TRBV5-1,TRBD2,TRBJ2-7,CASSLGLAEYEQYF,TGCGCCAGCAGCTTGGGACTAGCGGAGTACGAGCAGTACTTC
TRBV4-2,.,TRBJ1-2,CASSQARGRAGYTF,TGTGCCAGCAGCCAAGCGCGAGGCCGAGCGGGCTACACCTTC
TRBV6-6,TRBD2,TRBJ2-1,CASSLAGTLFNEQFF,TGTGCCAGCAGTCTAGCGGGGACCCTATTCAATGAGCAGTTCTTC
TRBV4-1,.,TRBJ2-1,CASSQEHANEQFF,TGCGCCAGCAGCCAAGAACACGCCAATGAGCAGTTCTTC
TRBV7-8,TRBD2,TRBJ2-7,CASSSWGGLGDEQYF,TGTGCCAGCAGCTCCTGGGGGGGACTAGGTGACGAGCAGTACTTC
TRBV7-6,TRBD1,TRBJ1-4,CASSLDRVSTNEKLFF,TGTGCCAGCAGCTTGGACAGGGTCTCGACTAATGAAAAACTGTTTTTT
TRBV6-1,TRBD1,TRBJ1-6,CASSEVGTVNSPLHF,TGTGCCAGCAGTGAAGTCGGGACAGTTAATTCACCCCTCCACTTT
TRBV27,TRBD2,TRBJ2-7,CASRASGRIAHEQYF,TGTGCCAGCAGGGCTAGCGGGAGGATCGCCCACGAGCAGTACTTC
TRBV5-1,.,TRBJ2-7,CASSSTSLNEQYF,TGCGCCAGCAGCTCGACATCTCTCAACGAGCAGTACTTC
TRBV6-1,.,TRBJ1-2,CASSEGGHYYGYTF,TGTGCCAGCAGTGAAGGCGGGCACTACTATGGCTACACCTTC
TRBV5-1,TRBD1,TRBJ2-2,CASSQRTGAYTGELFF,TGCGCCAGCAGCCAAAGGACAGGGGCCTACACCGGGGAGCTGTTTTTT
TRBV23-1,.,TRBJ2-3,CASSQSHRDGDTQYF,TGCGCCAGCAGTCAATCTCACAGGGATGGAGATACGCAGTATTTT
TRBV7-3,TRBD2,TRBJ2-1,CASSSASGRAVDEQFF,TGTGCCAGCAGCTCCGCGAGCGGGAGGGCCGTGGATGAGCAGTTCTTC
TRBV7-2,.,TRBJ1-5,CASSLGVGNQPQHF,TGTGCCAGCAGCTTAGGGGTCGGGAATCAGCCCCAGCATTTT
TRBV4-2,TRBD2,TRBJ2-5,CASSKLAGTQETQYF,TGTGCCAGCAGCAAACTAGCGGGCACTCAAGAGACCCAGTACTTC
TRBV4-1,.,TRBJ1-6,CASSRGEAVNDSPLHF,TGCGCCAGCAGCCGAGGAGAGGCAGTAAACGATTCACCCCTCCACTTT